This passage covers 4 T cell receptor beta chains from one sample sequenced in a study of cytomegalovirus exposure and HLA in healthy donors. It was with 60 Vbeta and 13 Jbeta primers that the PCR ran. Profiling relied on immunoSEQ multiplex PCR, and the TCRdb table lists in-frame clones only, not all of them. The sample records about 180,000 clones, less than 85% being singletons. Source material: PBMCs. The origin of the receptors is a boy aged 2 to 10 in good health and CMV-seronegative.

The J gene is TRBJ1-1, the V gene TRBV5-4, with D possibly TRBD1 on 6 matching bases. This CDR3 has 15 residues. From germline, CDR1 is SGHNT and CDR2 YYREEE (reference sequence). V gave up 3 bases and J gave up 3 bases, with 15 bases separating them. The CDR3 sequence is CASSSEGRGYTEAFF. The CDR3 DNA sequence: TGTGCCAGCAGCTCGGAAGGCAGGGGTTACACTGAAGCTTTCTTT.

J is TRBJ2-3 and V is TRBV5-4; D is perhaps TRBD2 (5 bases). Looked up from germline, CDR1 is SGHNT and CDR2 is YYREEE (reference sequence). Trimming removed 0 bases at V and 4 bases at J, with 9 bases between. The CDR3 covers 14 residues. CDR3 loop: CASSLERTADTQYF. The CDR3 nucleotides read TGTGCCAGCAGCTTGGAAAGGACTGCAGATACGCAGTATTTT.

The chain couples TRBV29-1 to TRBJ1-2; 10 bases map to TRBD1. The CDR3 contains 15 residues. Germline V gives CDR1 SQVTM, CDR2 ANQGSEA. With V trimmed by 3 bases and J by 3 bases, 7 bases remained unmatched. CDR3 DNA sequence: TGCAGCGTTGACGACAGGGGGCGAAGGGACTATGGCTACACCTTC. Protein: CSVDDRGRRDYGYTF. The full variable domain, completed using reference TRBV29-1 and TRBJ1-2, is SAVISQKPSRDICQRGTSLTIQCQVDSQVTMMFWYRQQPGQSLTLIATANQGSEATYESGFVIDKFPISRPNLTFSTLTVSNMSPEDSSIYLCSVDDRGRRDYGYTFGSGTRLTVV.

CDR3 in DNA: TGTGCCTGCTGGGACTACCACACAGATACGCAGTATTTT. Protein product: CACWDYHTDTQYF. This chain links TRBV27 with TRBJ2-3, with 7 bases identical to TRBD2. Germline V gene lookup returns CDR1 MNHEY and CDR2 SMNVEV (reference sequence). The junction had 7 bases not matched to a gene; V was cut back by 11 bases and J by 2 bases. This CDR3 spans 13 amino acids.